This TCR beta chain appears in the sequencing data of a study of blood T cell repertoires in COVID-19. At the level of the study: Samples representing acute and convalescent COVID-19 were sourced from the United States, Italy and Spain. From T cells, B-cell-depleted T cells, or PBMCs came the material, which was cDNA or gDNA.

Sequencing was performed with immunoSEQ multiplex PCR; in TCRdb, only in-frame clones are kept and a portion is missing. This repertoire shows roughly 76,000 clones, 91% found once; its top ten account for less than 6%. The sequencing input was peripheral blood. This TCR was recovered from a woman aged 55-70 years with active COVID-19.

For the CDR3, the DNA is TGTGCCAGCAGCTACCTACAGGAGTCGTACGAGCAGTACTTC. Protein product: CASSYLQESYEQYF. The chain joins TRBV7-2 to TRBJ2-7; the D gene is possibly TRBD1 (5 bases). The CDR3 runs to 14 residues. The ends were cut back, 4 bases at V and 4 bases at J, with 14 bases in the middle. In germline, CDR1 is SGHTA, CDR2 FQGNSA.